Listed below are T cell receptor beta chains from one sample, sequenced in a study of blood T cell repertoires in COVID-19. The data were produced by immunoSEQ multiplex PCR, yet TCRdb's version contains in-frame clones alone and is incomplete. This table holds some 150,000 clones, about 79% found once. Material for sequencing was PBMCs or T cells enriched from blood (not recorded which). These receptors originate from a man aged 50-60 years who had recovered from COVID-19. Both conserved end residues are trimmed from each CDR3. Each record gives: J gene, D gene, V gene, CDR3 protein. D genes are given only for firm matches.

>TRBJ2-7|-|TRBV5-5
ASSLGLGLYEQY
>TRBJ2-5|TRBD2|TRBV28
ASSLVPSGGGKTQY
>TRBJ1-2|-|TRBV9
ASTSGLSGYGYT
>TRBJ1-5|-|TRBV27
ASSLNGGHQPQH
>TRBJ1-2|-|TRBV12-3/TRBV12-4
ASTPEGLDGYT
>TRBJ1-6|-|TRBV6-2/TRBV6-3
ASSYSKVSGSYNSPLH
>TRBJ1-2|-|TRBV7-2
ASSSGAAYGYT
>TRBJ1-4|TRBD1|TRBV4-1
ASSQDRTGWREKLF
>TRBJ1-2|-|TRBV5-6
ASSLARGYGYT
>TRBJ1-5|-|TRBV27
ASSLKATNGYNQPQH
>TRBJ1-3|TRBD1|TRBV5-1
ASSTAGTVSGNTIY
>TRBJ2-1|-|TRBV4-3
ASSQGAGGRNEQF
>TRBJ2-2|TRBD2|TRBV7-6
ASSARGTSGGSGELF
>TRBJ1-6|TRBD1|TRBV6-5
ASSSPRDRGYSPLH
>TRBJ2-1|TRBD2|TRBV6-2/TRBV6-3
ASSSLRGGLNEQF
>TRBJ1-2|-|TRBV6-5
ASSYSIVQGGYGYT
>TRBJ2-7|TRBD1|TRBV6-2/TRBV6-3
ASSTRQGKYEQY